This is a list of T cell receptor beta chains from one sample in a study of OX40 agonist ivuxolimab in advanced cancers. The repertoire was sequenced with immunoSEQ multiplex PCR; TCRdb's copy has only in-frame clones and lacks some. The repertoire holds about 110,000 clones, with under 95% as singletons. The source was CD4+ or CD8+ T cells sorted from blood, collected in a trial of the OX40 agonist ivuxolimab. Receptors originate from an adult with an advanced solid tumor such as melanoma, head and neck, liver or kidney cancer. Both conserved end residues are part of each CDR3. Fields, in order: J gene, D gene, V gene, clone size, CDR3 DNA, CDR3 protein. A D gene is named only where the DNA matches it firmly. Some rows mark clone size as missing; the rest say once, few, many or name a class of expanded clone.

j_gene: TRBJ1-2
d_gene: NA
v_gene: TRBV7-3
abundance: NA
CDR3nt: TGTGCCAGCAGCGCTACGACAGGAAAGGAAGGCTACACCTTC
CDR3aa: CASSATTGKEGYTF

j_gene: TRBJ2-5
d_gene: NA
v_gene: TRBV10-3
abundance: NA
CDR3nt: TGTGCCATCAGTGAGTCGTTGGGACATCAAGAGACCCAGTACTTC
CDR3aa: CAISESLGHQETQYF

j_gene: TRBJ1-2
d_gene: NA
v_gene: TRBV7-9
abundance: NA
CDR3nt: TGTGCCAGCAGCTCCGTCGGGGGGAATGGCTACACCTTC
CDR3aa: CASSSVGGNGYTF

j_gene: TRBJ2-7
d_gene: NA
v_gene: TRBV5-1
abundance: NA
CDR3nt: TGCGCCAGCAGCTTGGCCCAACAGGGCTACGAGCAGTACTTC
CDR3aa: CASSLAQQGYEQYF

j_gene: TRBJ2-7
d_gene: NA
v_gene: TRBV7-5
abundance: NA
CDR3nt: TGTGCCAGAATCCACCCCTGGGGAGGGCGGGAGCAGTACTTC
CDR3aa: CARIHPWGGREQYF

j_gene: TRBJ1-2
d_gene: NA
v_gene: TRBV5-8
abundance: NA
CDR3nt: TGTGCCAGCAGCTTGGGACCGGGCTTCTATGGCTACACCTTC
CDR3aa: CASSLGPGFYGYTF

j_gene: TRBJ2-7
d_gene: TRBD2
v_gene: TRBV29-1
abundance: NA
CDR3nt: TGCAGCGTGCGAGCGGGAACCTACGAGCAGTACTTC
CDR3aa: CSVRAGTYEQYF

j_gene: TRBJ1-1
d_gene: TRBD1
v_gene: TRBV6-6
abundance: NA
CDR3nt: TGTGCCAGCACCATCCAGACAGGGAGGAACACTGAAGCTTTCTTT
CDR3aa: CASTIQTGRNTEAFF

j_gene: TRBJ2-1
d_gene: NA
v_gene: TRBV30
abundance: NA
CDR3nt: TGTGCCTGGACCCACGGCGCGTCCCTGAGGAACTACAATGAGCAGTTCTTC
CDR3aa: CAWTHGASLRNYNEQFF

j_gene: TRBJ2-7
d_gene: NA
v_gene: TRBV5-5
abundance: NA
CDR3nt: TGTGCCAGCAGCTTAGGACCCGGCTACGAGCAGTACTTC
CDR3aa: CASSLGPGYEQYF

j_gene: TRBJ2-3
d_gene: NA
v_gene: TRBV28
abundance: NA
CDR3nt: TGTGCCAGCAGTTTAAGTCAGACAGATACGCAGTATTTT
CDR3aa: CASSLSQTDTQYF

j_gene: TRBJ1-6
d_gene: TRBD1
v_gene: TRBV27
abundance: NA
CDR3nt: TGTGCCAGCAGTTCCAGGGGGTTCGGCTCACCCCTCCACTTT
CDR3aa: CASSSRGFGSPLHF

j_gene: TRBJ1-2
d_gene: NA
v_gene: TRBV6-1
abundance: NA
CDR3nt: TGTGCCAGCAGTGAAGGTCGGGGTGAAGGCTACACCTTC
CDR3aa: CASSEGRGEGYTF

j_gene: TRBJ1-2
d_gene: TRBD1
v_gene: TRBV30
abundance: NA
CDR3nt: TGTGCCTGGAGTCCCGGACAGGGGGCGGCTGGCTACACCTTC
CDR3aa: CAWSPGQGAAGYTF

j_gene: TRBJ2-3
d_gene: TRBD2
v_gene: TRBV2
abundance: NA
CDR3nt: TGTGCCAGCAGGACCGGGACTAGCGGCACAGATACGCAGTATTTT
CDR3aa: CASRTGTSGTDTQYF

j_gene: TRBJ2-1
d_gene: NA
v_gene: TRBV11-2
abundance: NA
CDR3nt: TGTGCCAGCAGCTTCCCACAGCGACCCCAGTTCTTC
CDR3aa: CASSFPQRPQFF

j_gene: TRBJ2-2
d_gene: NA
v_gene: TRBV18
abundance: NA
CDR3nt: TGTGCCAGCTCACCACCAGGGAACACCAGGGAGCTGTTTTTT
CDR3aa: CASSPPGNTRELFF

j_gene: TRBJ2-7
d_gene: NA
v_gene: TRBV5-1
abundance: once
CDR3nt: TGCGCCAGCAGCTTGGGTGCCTACGAGCAGTACTTC
CDR3aa: CASSLGAYEQYF

j_gene: TRBJ2-5
d_gene: NA
v_gene: TRBV30
abundance: NA
CDR3nt: TGTGCCTGGGGGACCCCCGGGACAATGTACCAAGAGACCCAGTACTTC
CDR3aa: CAWGTPGTMYQETQYF

j_gene: TRBJ2-5
d_gene: NA
v_gene: TRBV10-1
abundance: once
CDR3nt: TGCGCCAGCAGTGAGTCGTCAGGGACGGAGACCCAGTACTTC
CDR3aa: CASSESSGTETQYF

j_gene: TRBJ2-5
d_gene: NA
v_gene: TRBV7-7
abundance: NA
CDR3nt: TGTGCTAGCAGCTTAGGGCTGAGCCAAGAGACCCAGTACTTC
CDR3aa: CASSLGLSQETQYF

j_gene: TRBJ2-6
d_gene: TRBD1
v_gene: TRBV2
abundance: NA
CDR3nt: TGTGCCAGCACCCCGGGACAGGAATTCTCTGGGGCCAACGTCCTGACTTTC
CDR3aa: CASTPGQEFSGANVLTF

j_gene: TRBJ2-7
d_gene: NA
v_gene: TRBV11-2
abundance: NA
CDR3nt: TGTGCCAGCAGCTTAGGACCGGACACCGACGAGCAGTACTTC
CDR3aa: CASSLGPDTDEQYF

j_gene: TRBJ2-7
d_gene: TRBD1
v_gene: TRBV7-2
abundance: NA
CDR3nt: TGTGCCAGCAGCTGGGTTGAGGGACAGGGTCCCTACGAGCAGTACTTC
CDR3aa: CASSWVEGQGPYEQYF

j_gene: TRBJ2-1
d_gene: TRBD2
v_gene: TRBV4-1
abundance: NA
CDR3nt: TGCGCCAGCAGCCGCAGCACGGGGGGGGGATCCTACAATGAGCAGTTCTTC
CDR3aa: CASSRSTGGGSYNEQFF

j_gene: TRBJ2-7
d_gene: NA
v_gene: TRBV5-6
abundance: NA
CDR3nt: TGTGCCAGCAGCTTTTCCCAGGGCTACGAGCAGTACTTC
CDR3aa: CASSFSQGYEQYF

j_gene: TRBJ2-1
d_gene: NA
v_gene: TRBV19
abundance: NA
CDR3nt: TGTGCCAGTAGTATAAGTAGTTACAATGAGCAGTTCTTC
CDR3aa: CASSISSYNEQFF

j_gene: TRBJ2-5
d_gene: TRBD1
v_gene: TRBV5-1
abundance: NA
CDR3nt: TGCGCCAGCAGCTTGGCGGTGGGACAGCTCCAAGAGACCCAGTACTTC
CDR3aa: CASSLAVGQLQETQYF

j_gene: TRBJ2-7
d_gene: NA
v_gene: TRBV6-1
abundance: NA
CDR3nt: TGTGCCAGCTTGCCAGGCCCAAGTGGGGAGCAGTACTTC
CDR3aa: CASLPGPSGEQYF

j_gene: TRBJ1-2
d_gene: TRBD1
v_gene: TRBV5-4
abundance: NA
CDR3nt: TGTGCCAGCAGCTTGGCCACAGGGGGCGTCTATGGCTACACCTTC
CDR3aa: CASSLATGGVYGYTF

j_gene: TRBJ1-3
d_gene: NA
v_gene: TRBV6-5
abundance: NA
CDR3nt: TGTGCCAGCAGTTACGATCCTTTAGGGTCTGGAAACACCATATATTTT
CDR3aa: CASSYDPLGSGNTIYF

j_gene: TRBJ2-6
d_gene: TRBD1
v_gene: TRBV28
abundance: NA
CDR3nt: TGTGCCAGCAGTTTAACAGGGGCCGGGGCCAACGTCCTGACTTTC
CDR3aa: CASSLTGAGANVLTF

j_gene: TRBJ1-6
d_gene: NA
v_gene: TRBV7-9
abundance: NA
CDR3nt: TGTGCCAGCAGAAAAGCGGTGACAGAAGAACCCCTCCACTTT
CDR3aa: CASRKAVTEEPLHF

j_gene: TRBJ1-2
d_gene: NA
v_gene: TRBV11-2
abundance: NA
CDR3nt: TGTGCCAGCAGCCCTGACAATAACTATGGCTACACCTTC
CDR3aa: CASSPDNNYGYTF

j_gene: TRBJ2-1
d_gene: TRBD2
v_gene: TRBV7-2
abundance: NA
CDR3nt: TGTGCCAGCAGCTTAGCGGGGGGGTATCATGAGCAGTTCTTC
CDR3aa: CASSLAGGYHEQFF

j_gene: TRBJ1-1
d_gene: NA
v_gene: TRBV11-2
abundance: NA
CDR3nt: TGTGCCAGCAGCTTAAATCCGATTCCGGCTTTCTTT
CDR3aa: CASSLNPIPAFF

j_gene: TRBJ1-5
d_gene: TRBD1
v_gene: TRBV2
abundance: few
CDR3nt: TGTGCCAGCAGTGCTAGGGACAGGGCCTCCTATCAGCCCCAGCATTTT
CDR3aa: CASSARDRASYQPQHF

j_gene: TRBJ1-3
d_gene: TRBD1
v_gene: TRBV10-3
abundance: NA
CDR3nt: TGTGCCATCAGTACGGGACAGGGTGAAAACACCATATATTTT
CDR3aa: CAISTGQGENTIYF

j_gene: TRBJ1-2
d_gene: TRBD1
v_gene: TRBV6-5
abundance: NA
CDR3nt: TGTGCCAGCAGTTACGGACAGGGCGGAACCTATGGCTACACCTTC
CDR3aa: CASSYGQGGTYGYTF

j_gene: TRBJ1-5
d_gene: NA
v_gene: TRBV7-8
abundance: NA
CDR3nt: TGTGCCAGCAGCGGTAGGTTGGCTCAGCCCCAGCATTTT
CDR3aa: CASSGRLAQPQHF

j_gene: TRBJ2-6
d_gene: NA
v_gene: TRBV11-2
abundance: few
CDR3nt: TGTGCCAGCAGCTTAGGGGTTACGGGGCTGGGGGCCAACGTCCTGACTTTC
CDR3aa: CASSLGVTGLGANVLTF